The entry below describes one T cell receptor beta chain. An end of the junction does not agree with germline; a read error may underlie this. Using immunoSEQ multiplex PCR, the repertoire was profiled, and TCRdb retains in-frame clones only, with some absent. The top ten hold under 10% of the sample, which has fewer than 110,000 clones, 85% to 90% seen once. Germline V gene sequence: CDR1 MNHNS, CDR2 SASEGT. This CDR3 contains 13 residues. The sample originates from a study of control samples from healthy donors and cancer patients. The sample was blood. The chain recombines TRBV6-1 with TRBJ2-5; perhaps TRBD1 as D (5 bases). The sequence was obtained from a man in his thirties or forties in good health. The CDR3 protein is CVSSEYVEPKGHF. CDR3 in DNA: TGTGTCAGCAGTGAATACGTGGAACCTAAGGGGCACTTC.